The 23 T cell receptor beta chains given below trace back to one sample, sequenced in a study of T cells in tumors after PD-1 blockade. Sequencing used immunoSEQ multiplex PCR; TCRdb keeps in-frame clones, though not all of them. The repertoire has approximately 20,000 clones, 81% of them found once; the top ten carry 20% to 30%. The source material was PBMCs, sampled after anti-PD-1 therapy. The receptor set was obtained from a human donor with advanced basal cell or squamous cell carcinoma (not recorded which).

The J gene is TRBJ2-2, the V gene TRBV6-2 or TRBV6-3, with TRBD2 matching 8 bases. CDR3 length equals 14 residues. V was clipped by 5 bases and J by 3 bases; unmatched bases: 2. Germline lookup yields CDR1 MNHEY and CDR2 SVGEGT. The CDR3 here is CASSRGGYTGELFF. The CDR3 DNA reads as TGTGCCAGCAGTCGGGGGGGGTACACCGGGGAGCTGTTTTTT.

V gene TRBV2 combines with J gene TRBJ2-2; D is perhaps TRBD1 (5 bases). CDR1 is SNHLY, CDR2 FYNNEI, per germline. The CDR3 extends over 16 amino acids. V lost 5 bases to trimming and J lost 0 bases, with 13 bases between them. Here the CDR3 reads CASSPDSLANTGELFF. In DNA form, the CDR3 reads TGTGCCAGCAGTCCCGACAGCCTCGCGAACACCGGGGAGCTGTTTTTT.

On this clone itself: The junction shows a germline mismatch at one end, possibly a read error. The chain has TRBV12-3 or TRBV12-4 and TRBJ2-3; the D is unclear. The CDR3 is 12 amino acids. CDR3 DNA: TGTGCCAACAGTTTACTGGGGGATACGCAGTATTTT. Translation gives CANSLLGDTQYF.

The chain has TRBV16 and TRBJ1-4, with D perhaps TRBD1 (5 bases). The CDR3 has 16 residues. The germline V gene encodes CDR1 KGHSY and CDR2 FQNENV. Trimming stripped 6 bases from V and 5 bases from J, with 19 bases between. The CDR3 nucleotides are TGTGCCAGCAGAAAACGGGGCACCTGGGAGAATGAAAAACTGTTTTTT. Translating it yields CASRKRGTWENEKLFF.

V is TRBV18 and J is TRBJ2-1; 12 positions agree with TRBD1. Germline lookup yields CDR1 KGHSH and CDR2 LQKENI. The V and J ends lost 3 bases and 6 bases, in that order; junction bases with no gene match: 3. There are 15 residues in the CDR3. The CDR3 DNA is TGTGCCAGCTCACCTGGGACAGGGGGCCGCAATGAGCAGTTCTTC. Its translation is CASSPGTGGRNEQFF.

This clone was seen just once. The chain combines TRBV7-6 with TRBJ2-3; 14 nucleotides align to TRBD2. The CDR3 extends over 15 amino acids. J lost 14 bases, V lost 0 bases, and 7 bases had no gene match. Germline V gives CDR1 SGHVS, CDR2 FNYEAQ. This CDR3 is CASSLATSGGAVPYF. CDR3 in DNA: TGTGCCAGCAGCTTAGCGACTAGCGGGGGGGCCGTTCCGTATTTT.

CDR3 in amino acids: CASSPTAGGLDEQFF. CDR3 DNA sequence: TGCGCCAGCAGCCCTACGGCCGGGGGGTTGGATGAGCAGTTCTTC. The V gene is TRBV5-1, the J gene TRBJ2-1, with 7 bases aligning to TRBD2. The CDR3 length is 15 residues. Germline-derived CDR1 and CDR2 are SGHRS and YFSETQ. With V trimmed by 4 bases and J by 8 bases, 12 bases remained unmatched.

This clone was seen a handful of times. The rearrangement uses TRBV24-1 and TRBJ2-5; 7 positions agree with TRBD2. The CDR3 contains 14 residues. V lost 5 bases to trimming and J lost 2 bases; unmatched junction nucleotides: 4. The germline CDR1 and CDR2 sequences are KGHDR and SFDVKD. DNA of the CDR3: TGTGCCACCAGTGGCTGGGGGGGGCAAGAGACCCAGTACTTC. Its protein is CATSGWGGQETQYF.

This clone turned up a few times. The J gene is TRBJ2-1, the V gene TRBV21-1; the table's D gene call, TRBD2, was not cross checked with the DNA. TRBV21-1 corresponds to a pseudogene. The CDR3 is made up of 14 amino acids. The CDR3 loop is CASTGLAPYNEQFF. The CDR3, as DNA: TGTGCCAGCACCGGACTAGCGCCGTACAATGAGCAGTTCTTC.

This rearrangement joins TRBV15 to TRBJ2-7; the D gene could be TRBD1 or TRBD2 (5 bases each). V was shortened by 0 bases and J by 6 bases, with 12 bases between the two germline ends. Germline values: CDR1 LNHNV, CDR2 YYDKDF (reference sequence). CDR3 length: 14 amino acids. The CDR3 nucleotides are TGTGCCACCAGCAGAGATTGGGGGATCGGCGAGCAGTACTTC. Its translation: CATSRDWGIGEQYF. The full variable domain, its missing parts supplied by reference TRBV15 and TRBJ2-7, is DAMVIQNPRYQVTQFGKPVTLSCSQTLNHNVMYWYQQKSSQAPKLLFHYYDKDFNNEADTPDNFQSRRPNTSFCFLDIRSPGLGDTAMYLCATSRDWGIGEQYFGPGTRLTVT.

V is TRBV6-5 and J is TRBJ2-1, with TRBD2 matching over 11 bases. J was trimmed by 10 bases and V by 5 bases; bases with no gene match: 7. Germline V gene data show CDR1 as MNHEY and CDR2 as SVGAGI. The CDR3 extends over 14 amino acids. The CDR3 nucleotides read TGTGCCAGCAGTCCCCTGACTAGCGGGGCCGAGCAGTTCTTC. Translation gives CASSPLTSGAEQFF.

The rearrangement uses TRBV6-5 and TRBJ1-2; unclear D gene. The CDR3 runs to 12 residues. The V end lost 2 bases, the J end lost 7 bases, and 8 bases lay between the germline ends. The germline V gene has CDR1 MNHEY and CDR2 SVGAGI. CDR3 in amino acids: CASSYRDGGYTF. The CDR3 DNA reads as TGTGCCAGCAGTTACAGGGATGGTGGCTACACCTTC.

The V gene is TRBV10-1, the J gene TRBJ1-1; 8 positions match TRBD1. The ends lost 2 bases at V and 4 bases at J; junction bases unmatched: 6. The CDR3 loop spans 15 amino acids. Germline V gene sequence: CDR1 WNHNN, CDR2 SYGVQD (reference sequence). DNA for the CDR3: TGCGCCAGCAGTGAGGGGACAGGCCCGCTCACTGAAGCTTTCTTT. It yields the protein CASSEGTGPLTEAFF.

CDR3 in amino acids: CASSLRQGGQPQHF. In DNA form, the CDR3 reads TGCGCCAGCAGCCTTAGACAGGGCGGTCAGCCCCAGCATTTT. The chain uses TRBV5-1 and TRBJ1-5; 7 nucleotides match TRBD1. The junction had 7 bases not matched to a gene; V was cut back by 4 bases and J by 6 bases. Germline CDR1 reads SGHRS; CDR2 reads YFSETQ. The CDR3 is 14 amino acids.

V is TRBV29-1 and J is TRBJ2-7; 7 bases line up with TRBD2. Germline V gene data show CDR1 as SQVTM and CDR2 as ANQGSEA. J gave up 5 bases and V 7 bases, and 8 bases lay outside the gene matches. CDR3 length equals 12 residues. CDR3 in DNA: TGCAGCGCCACCTGGACTAGGGACGAGCAGTACTTC. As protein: CSATWTRDEQYF.

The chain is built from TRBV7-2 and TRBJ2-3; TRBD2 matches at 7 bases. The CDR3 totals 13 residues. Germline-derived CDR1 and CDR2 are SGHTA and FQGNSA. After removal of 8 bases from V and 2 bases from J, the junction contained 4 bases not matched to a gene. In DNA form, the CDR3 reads TGTGCCAGCTGGGGGACTAACACAGATACGCAGTATTTT. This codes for CASWGTNTDTQYF.

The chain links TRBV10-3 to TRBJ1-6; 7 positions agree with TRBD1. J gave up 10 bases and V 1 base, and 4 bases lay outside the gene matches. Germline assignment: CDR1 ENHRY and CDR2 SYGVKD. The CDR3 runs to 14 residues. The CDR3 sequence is CAISEWQGESPLHF. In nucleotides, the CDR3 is TGTGCCATCAGTGAGTGGCAGGGGGAATCACCCCTCCACTTT.

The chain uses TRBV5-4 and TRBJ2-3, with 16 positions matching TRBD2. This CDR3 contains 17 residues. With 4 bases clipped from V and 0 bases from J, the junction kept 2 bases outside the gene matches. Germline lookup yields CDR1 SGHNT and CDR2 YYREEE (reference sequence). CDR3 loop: CASSTGLAGGSTDTQYF. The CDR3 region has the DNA TGTGCCAGCAGCACGGGACTAGCGGGGGGGAGCACAGATACGCAGTATTTT.

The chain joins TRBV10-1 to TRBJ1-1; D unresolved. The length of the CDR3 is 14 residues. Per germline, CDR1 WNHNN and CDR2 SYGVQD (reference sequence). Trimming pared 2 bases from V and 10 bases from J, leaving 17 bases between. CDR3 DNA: TGCGCCAGCAGTGAGGGTATCGGATCTTTGGGAGCTTTCTTT. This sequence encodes CASSEGIGSLGAFF.

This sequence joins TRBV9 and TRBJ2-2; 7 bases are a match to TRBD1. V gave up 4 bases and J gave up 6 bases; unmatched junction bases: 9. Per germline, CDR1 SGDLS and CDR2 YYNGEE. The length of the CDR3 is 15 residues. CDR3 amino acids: CASSKGQNTAGELFF. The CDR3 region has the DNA TGTGCCAGCAGCAAGGGACAGAATACCGCCGGGGAGCTGTTTTTT.

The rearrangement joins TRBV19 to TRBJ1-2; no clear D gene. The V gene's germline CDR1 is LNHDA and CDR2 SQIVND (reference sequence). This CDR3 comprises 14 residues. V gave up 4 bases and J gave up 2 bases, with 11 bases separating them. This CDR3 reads CASSRASQNYGYTF. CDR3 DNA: TGTGCCAGTAGTAGGGCTTCACAAAACTATGGCTACACCTTC. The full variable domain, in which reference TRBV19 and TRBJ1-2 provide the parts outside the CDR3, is DGGITQSPKYLFRKEGQNVTLSCEQNLNHDAMYWYRQDPGQGLRLIYYSQIVNDFQKGDIAEGYSVSREKKESFPLTVTSAQKNPTAFYLCASSRASQNYGYTFGSGTRLTVV.

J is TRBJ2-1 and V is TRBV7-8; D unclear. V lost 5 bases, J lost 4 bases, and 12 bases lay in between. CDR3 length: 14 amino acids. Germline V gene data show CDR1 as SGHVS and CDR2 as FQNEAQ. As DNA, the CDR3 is TGTGCCAGCAGCAAGGGTTTGTCTTACAATGAGCAGTTCTTC. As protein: CASSKGLSYNEQFF.

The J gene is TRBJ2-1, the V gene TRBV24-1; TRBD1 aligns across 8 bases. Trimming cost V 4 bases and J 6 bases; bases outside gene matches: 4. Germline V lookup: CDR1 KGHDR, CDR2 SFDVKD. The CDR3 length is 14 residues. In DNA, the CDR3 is TGTGCCACCAGTGACAACAGGGGGATCAATGAGCAGTTCTTC. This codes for CATSDNRGINEQFF.